Listed here are 10 T cell receptor beta chains from one sample, sequenced in a study of blood T cell repertoires in COVID-19. Libraries were prepared by immunoSEQ multiplex PCR; TCRdb keeps only in-frame clonotypes and omits some of them. The sample contains some 270,000 clones, around nine tenths of which appear only once. Sequencing was performed on peripheral blood. All receptors come from a woman in her sixties or seventies who had recovered from COVID-19.

The J gene is TRBJ1-2, the V gene TRBV9; no clear D. This CDR3 contains 13 residues. Germline CDR1 reads SGDLS; CDR2 reads YYNGEE. V shed 0 bases and J shed 2 bases, with 5 bases lying between them. The CDR3, as DNA: TGTGCCAGCAGCGTAGCGAGCAACTATGGCTACACCTTC. It encodes CASSVASNYGYTF. Full variable domain (missing parts from reference TRBV9 and TRBJ1-2): DSGVTQTPKHLITATGQRVTLRCSPRSGDLSVYWYQQSLDQGLQFLIQYYNGEERAKGNILERFSAQQFPDLHSELNLSSLELGDSALYFCASSVASNYGYTFGSGTRLTVV.

This clone was observed a few times. The gene calls are TRBV19 and TRBJ1-5; no clear D. Germline CDR1 and CDR2: LNHDA and SQIVND (reference sequence). V was shortened by 5 bases and J by 5 bases, with 13 bases between the two germline ends. The CDR3 loop spans 14 amino acids. The CDR3 protein is CASSYDPGDQPQHF. The CDR3 DNA reads TGTGCCAGTAGTTACGATCCGGGAGATCAGCCCCAGCATTTT.

The chain couples TRBV5-1 to TRBJ2-3; D perhaps matches TRBD1 (5 bases). V lost 0 bases, J lost 5 bases, and 10 bases lay in between. CDR1 and CDR2 from the germline V gene are SGHRS and YFSETQ. This CDR3 spans 14 amino acids. CDR3 loop: CASSLAVQGDTQYF. CDR3 nucleotide sequence: TGCGCCAGCAGCTTGGCGGTTCAGGGAGATACGCAGTATTTT. Based on the CDR3 plus reference TRBV5-1 and TRBJ2-3, the full variable domain is KAGVTQTPRYLIKTRGQQVTLSCSPISGHRSVSWYQQTPGQGLQFLFEYFSETQRNKGNFPGRFSGRQFSNSRSEMNVSTLELGDSALYLCASSLAVQGDTQYFGPGTRLTVL.

This chain connects TRBV28 to TRBJ2-2; maybe TRBD2 (6 bases). Per germline, CDR1 MDHEN and CDR2 SYDVKM. Trimming took 8 bases from V and 6 from J, leaving 22 bases between them. This CDR3 has 16 amino acids. The CDR3 nucleotides read TGTGCCAGCGATCGAGGGGACTCAGGCGTCTCCGGGGAGCTGTTTTTT. Amino acid sequence: CASDRGDSGVSGELFF.

This chain uses TRBV6-5 with TRBJ1-5; D not certain. Germline CDR1 MNHEY, CDR2 SVGAGI. CDR3 length: 13 amino acids. Trimming left V 8 bases short and J 1 base short, with 9 bases between. In DNA, the CDR3 is TGTGCCAGCGCAGGCTTGAGCAATCAGCCCCAGCATTTT. Protein product: CASAGLSNQPQHF.

The chain links TRBV12-3 or TRBV12-4 to TRBJ1-2, with 7 bases that match TRBD1. With 7 bases clipped from V and 7 bases from J, the junction kept 6 bases outside the gene matches. This CDR3 spans 12 amino acids. As DNA, the CDR3 is TGTGCCAGCACTAGACAGGGCCCTGGCTACACCTTC. Protein: CASTRQGPGYTF.

The rearrangement uses TRBV29-1 and TRBJ2-7; 11 bases line up with TRBD1. Germline V gives CDR1 SQVTM, CDR2 ANQGSEA. This CDR3 has 15 residues. V was clipped by 3 bases and J by 5 bases; unmatched bases: 9. This CDR3 reads CSVEKAGQGEDEQYF. In nucleotides, the CDR3 is TGCAGCGTTGAGAAGGCGGGACAGGGGGAGGACGAGCAGTACTTC.

This chain joins TRBV28 and TRBJ1-2, with D possibly being TRBD1 (5 bases). Between the trimmed V and J ends, which lost 10 bases and 1 base, there was a span of 13 bases. Germline loops: CDR1 MDHEN, CDR2 SYDVKM. The CDR3 consists of 13 residues. CDR3 DNA sequence: TGTGCCACCCTGCTAAGGGGTAACTATGGCTACACCTTC. Translating it yields CATLLRGNYGYTF.

This chain uses TRBV14 with TRBJ1-1; TRBD1 matches 10 bases. The CDR3 is made up of 15 amino acids. J gave up 6 bases and V 8 bases, and 12 bases lay outside the gene matches. Germline CDR1 and CDR2: SGHDN and FVKESK. The CDR3 DNA is TGTGCCAGCGGGGTGGGGGACAGGGGAGACGCTGAAGCTTTCTTT. It codes for CASGVGDRGDAEAFF.

The rearrangement links TRBV6-5 to TRBJ2-7; the match to TRBD1 covers 10 bases. The CDR3 runs 15 residues. Germline V gene data show CDR1 as MNHEY and CDR2 as SVGAGI. With V trimmed by 5 bases and J by 2 bases, 6 bases remained unmatched. In DNA, the CDR3 is TGTGCCAGCAGTCCCCCGGGACAGGGGACCTACGAGCAGTACTTC. This translates into CASSPPGQGTYEQYF.